This TCR beta chain is drawn from a study of blood T cell repertoires in COVID-19. As for the study in general: Spain, Italy and the United States supplied samples that represented acute and convalescent COVID-19.

As originally analysed: How many nucleated cells were present was estimated from reference gene primer amplification. Profiling relied on immunoSEQ multiplex PCR, and the TCRdb table lists in-frame clones only, not all of them. From that table come the V and J calls and clone size; the DNA was used to work out D and trimming. The data contain about 250,000 clones, over 85% of them singletons. Germline lookup yields CDR1 SGDLS and CDR2 YYNGEE. Trimming shortened V by 4 bases and J by 1 base, and 11 bases separated the two germline ends. There are 14 residues in the CDR3. The TCR sequence derives from a woman aged 30 to 39 with acute COVID-19. Sequencing was done on a sample of PBMCs or T cells enriched from blood (not recorded which). The rearrangement links TRBV9 to TRBJ1-1; tentative D call: TRBD1 (5 bases). The CDR3 DNA reads TGTGCCAGCAGCTTCTTGGGGGGGAACACTGAAGCTTTCTTT. Amino acids: CASSFLGGNTEAFF.